This TCR beta chain stems from a study of T cell changes during pregnancy in multiple sclerosis. This table comes from immunoSEQ multiplex PCR, and its TCRdb copy is limited to in-frame clones, with some not included. The table includes 35,000 to 55,000 clones, 90% detected once. V dropped 7 bases and J dropped 2 bases, with 17 bases sitting between them. The CDR3 loop spans 16 amino acids. The germline V gene encodes CDR1 MNHEY and CDR2 SMNVEV (reference sequence). The receptor's source is a female donor in good health, enrolled as a control in a pregnancy study. The sample here was peripheral blood, taken in the second trimester of pregnancy. The chain combines TRBV27 with TRBJ2-2, with TRBD2 as a possible D gene (5 bases). The CDR3 here is CASIPMGSSNTGELFF. DNA of the CDR3: TGTGCCAGCATCCCCATGGGGAGTAGTAACACCGGGGAGCTGTTTTTT.